These 22 T cell receptor beta chains were sequenced from one sample in a study of blood T cell repertoires in COVID-19. Sequencing was performed with immunoSEQ multiplex PCR; in TCRdb, only in-frame clones are kept and a portion is missing. The sample includes 280,000 or so clones, nearly 90% of them seen just once. Sequenced: PBMCs or T cells enriched from blood (not recorded which). The receptors stem from a woman aged 18-29 years with acute COVID-19.

The V and J genes are TRBV2 and TRBJ2-3, with D perhaps TRBD1 (7 bases). With 10 bases removed from V and 0 bases from J, the gap between germline ends came to 29 bases. Per the germline V gene, CDR1 is SNHLY and CDR2 is FYNNEI. CDR3 size: 19 residues. CDR3 bases: TGTGCCATTAACGGCGGGACAGCTGGTGGTTGGTCTAGCACAGATACGCAGTATTTT. Its protein product is CAINGGTAGGWSSTDTQYF.

This chain joins TRBV4-2 and TRBJ1-1, with a weak D call TRBD1 (5 bases). This CDR3 is 15 amino acids long. The V and J ends lost 3 bases and 0 bases respectively, with 11 bases between them. CDR1 and CDR2 from the germline V gene are LGHNA and YNFKEQ. The chain's CDR3 is CASSQGGQLNTEAFF. DNA for the CDR3: TGTGCCAGCAGCCAGGGTGGACAATTGAACACTGAAGCTTTCTTT.

This chain uses TRBV7-9 with TRBJ1-2; TRBD1 matches 7 bases. Trimming cost V 5 bases and J 3 bases; bases outside gene matches: 6. Germline V gives CDR1 SEHNR, CDR2 FQNEAQ (reference sequence). The CDR3 loop spans 14 amino acids. The CDR3 DNA follows: TGTGCCAGCAGCCTAGGACAGGTCTACTATGGCTACACCTTC. It specifies CASSLGQVYYGYTF.

V is TRBV5-4 and J is TRBJ1-2; the D is unclear. Deletions cut 6 bases from V and 4 bases from J, with 13 bases between. Germline V gene data show CDR1 as SGHNT and CDR2 as YYREEE (reference sequence). The CDR3 length is 13 residues. CDR3 sequence (DNA): TGTGCCAGCACCCCGGGAACTATCTATGGCTACACCTTC. It codes for CASTPGTIYGYTF.

This clone was counted a single time. V is TRBV9 and J is TRBJ2-2, with 9 bases that match TRBD1. The CDR3 has 15 amino acids. With V trimmed by 1 base and J by 7 bases, 5 bases remained unmatched. The germline CDR1 and CDR2 sequences are SGDLS and YYNGEE. CDR3 sequence reads: CASSVRGQGNGELFF. CDR3 DNA sequence: TGTGCCAGCAGCGTAAGGGGACAGGGAAACGGGGAGCTGTTTTTT.

The chain couples TRBV6-4 to TRBJ2-1, with D perhaps matching TRBD2 (7 bases). Deletions cut 3 bases from V and 1 base from J, with 10 bases between. Germline V lookup: CDR1 MRHNA, CDR2 SNTAGT. The CDR3 has 15 amino acids. In nucleotides, the CDR3 is TGTGCCAGCAGTGAACAGGGAGGGTCCTACAATGAGCAGTTCTTC. Translation: CASSEQGGSYNEQFF.

V and J are TRBV5-1 and TRBJ1-1, with 7 positions matching TRBD1. Losses at the gene ends were 0 bases for V and 4 bases for J; bases not matched to a gene: 3. The CDR3 loop spans 14 amino acids. Germline assignment: CDR1 SGHRS and CDR2 YFSETQ. The CDR3 region is CASSLEGGITEAFF. The CDR3 coding sequence is TGCGCCAGCAGCTTGGAAGGGGGCATCACTGAAGCTTTCTTT.

The chain combines TRBV12-3 or TRBV12-4 with TRBJ1-5; 7 bases fit TRBD1. This CDR3 has 13 amino acids. The V and J ends lost 6 bases and 5 bases, in that order; junction bases with no gene match: 4. CDR3 sequence reads: CASRRGQYQPQHF. The CDR3 nucleotides are TGTGCCAGCAGACGGGGACAGTATCAGCCCCAGCATTTT.

This clone has only a few counts. This chain joins TRBV10-3 and TRBJ1-2; 9 positions agree with TRBD1. Germline assignment: CDR1 ENHRY and CDR2 SYGVKD. CDR3 length: 15 amino acids. The V gene end was trimmed by 2 bases and the J gene end by 3 bases; junction bases not matched to a gene: 4. As DNA, the CDR3 is TGTGCCATCAGTGAGAGGACAGGGGCTTACTATGGCTACACCTTC. As protein: CAISERTGAYYGYTF.

This rearrangement joins TRBV11-2 to TRBJ2-7; D possibly corresponds to TRBD2 (5 bases). The CDR3 totals 16 residues. Trimming cost V 2 bases and J 0 bases, with 14 bases left between them. CDR1 is SGHAT, CDR2 FQNNGV, per germline. The CDR3, as DNA: TGTGCCAGCAGCTTAATGAGCGGCCTAAGCTCCTACGAGCAGTACTTC. It specifies CASSLMSGLSSYEQYF.

This chain links TRBV28 with TRBJ2-5; 9 nucleotides agree with TRBD1. The germline gives CDR1 MDHEN, CDR2 SYDVKM. The CDR3 length is 16 residues. With 2 bases clipped from V and 5 bases from J, the junction kept 9 bases outside the gene matches. This CDR3 is CASSLGVQGAGETQYF. CDR3 bases: TGTGCCAGCAGTTTAGGGGTACAGGGGGCCGGTGAGACCCAGTACTTC. Using reference TRBV28 and TRBJ2-5 for the parts outside the CDR3, the full variable domain is DVKVTQSSRYLVKRTGEKVFLECVQDMDHENMFWYRQDPGLGLRLIYFSYDVKMKEKGDIPEGYSVSREKKERFSLILESASTNQTSMYLCASSLGVQGAGETQYFGPGTRLLVL.

The V and J genes are TRBV19 and TRBJ1-3; no clear D. The CDR3 covers 16 residues. In germline, CDR1 is LNHDA, CDR2 SQIVND (reference sequence). Trimming took off 1 base at V and 2 bases at J, with 12 bases between the two ends. The DNA for the CDR3 is TGTGCCAGTAGTATAGTTCCAGGCCCGGCTGGAAACACCATATATTTT. Translating it yields CASSIVPGPAGNTIYF. The full variable domain, completed using reference TRBV19 and TRBJ1-3, is DGGITQSPKYLFRKEGQNVTLSCEQNLNHDAMYWYRQDPGQGLRLIYYSQIVNDFQKGDIAEGYSVSREKKESFPLTVTSAQKNPTAFYLCASSIVPGPAGNTIYFGEGSWLTVV.

The J gene is TRBJ1-1, the V gene TRBV6-5, with D unresolved. Germline values: CDR1 MNHEY, CDR2 SVGAGI. CDR3 size: 14 residues. With 2 bases removed from V and 4 bases from J, the gap between germline ends came to 11 bases. The CDR3 sequence: CASSYTRGSTEAFF. The CDR3 coding sequence is TGTGCCAGCAGTTACACTCGAGGGAGCACTGAAGCTTTCTTT.

This chain joins TRBV2 and TRBJ2-1; maybe TRBD2 (6 bases). Germline V gene sequence: CDR1 SNHLY, CDR2 FYNNEI. This CDR3 is built from 12 residues. Trimming shortened V by 7 bases and J by 10 bases, and 14 bases separated the two germline ends. The CDR3 DNA reads as TGTGCCAGCACAATACTAGCTCGGGAGCAGTTCTTC. It specifies CASTILAREQFF.

The chain recombines TRBV7-9 with TRBJ2-2; 10 positions match TRBD1. The CDR3 spans 18 residues. J was trimmed by 5 bases and V by 3 bases; bases with no gene match: 12. The germline gives CDR1 SEHNR, CDR2 FQNEAQ (reference sequence). The CDR3 region is CASSFLRKGQGYTGELFF. Here the CDR3 DNA reads TGTGCCAGCAGCTTTTTAAGGAAGGGACAGGGGTATACCGGGGAGCTGTTTTTT.

The rearrangement links TRBV6-2 or TRBV6-3 to TRBJ1-5; no definite D call. From germline, CDR1 is MNHEY and CDR2 SVGEGT. Deletions cut 0 bases from V and 6 bases from J, with 12 bases between. CDR3 length: 15 residues. The CDR3 is CASSYSSRGSQPQHF. CDR3 sequence (DNA): TGTGCCAGCAGTTACTCGTCCCGGGGTAGTCAGCCCCAGCATTTT.

This chain joins TRBV9 and TRBJ2-1, with 10 positions matching TRBD2. CDR1 and CDR2 from the germline V gene are SGDLS and YYNGEE. J gave up 15 bases and V 3 bases, and 15 bases lay outside the gene matches. The length of the CDR3 is 15 residues. The CDR3 region is CASSEAGGPGPLRFF. The CDR3 DNA reads TGTGCCAGCAGCGAAGCGGGAGGGCCGGGCCCCCTCCGGTTCTTC.

The chain combines TRBV11-2 with TRBJ1-1; 9 bases line up with TRBD1. The trim removed 5 bases at V and 5 bases at J, leaving 3 bases unmatched. Looked up from germline, CDR1 is SGHAT and CDR2 is FQNNGV. The CDR3 loop spans 13 amino acids. The CDR3 reads CASSGDRVTEAFF. DNA for the CDR3: TGTGCCAGCAGCGGGGACAGGGTGACTGAAGCTTTCTTT.

The genes are TRBV19 and TRBJ2-7, with 9 bases matching TRBD1. There are 14 residues in the CDR3. Germline CDR1 and CDR2: LNHDA and SQIVND (reference sequence). The ends lost 5 bases at V and 3 bases at J; junction bases unmatched: 5. The CDR3 DNA reads TGTGCCAGTAGTGCGCGGGACAGGGTCTACGAGCAGTACTTC. Translated: CASSARDRVYEQYF.

The CDR3 here is CASSLGGGTHEQYF. DNA of the CDR3: TGTGCCAGCAGCTTAGGGGGCGGGACCCACGAGCAGTACTTC. This sequence joins TRBV7-8 and TRBJ2-7, with a possible D match to TRBD2 (6 bases). The CDR3 length is 14 residues. V was clipped by 1 base and J by 5 bases, with 12 bases between them. CDR1 is SGHVS and CDR2 is FQNEAQ in the germline V gene.

The V and J genes are TRBV5-1 and TRBJ2-1; 8 bases align to TRBD1. Germline V CDR1 and CDR2: SGHRS, YFSETQ. CDR3 length equals 16 residues. Trimming at V came to 4 bases and at J to 3 bases, leaving 9 bases not matched to a gene. The DNA of the CDR3 is TGCGCCAGCAGCCCTTACCGCGGACAGGGCTACAATGAGCAGTTCTTC. It specifies CASSPYRGQGYNEQFF.

This clone was seen just once. This CDR3 reads CASSRQGYSTDTQYF. The CDR3 DNA is TGTGCCAGCAGCCGACAGGGGTATAGCACAGATACGCAGTATTTT. The rearrangement uses TRBV11-2 and TRBJ2-3; 8 bases line up with TRBD1. V shed 5 bases and J 0 bases; nucleotides not matched to a gene: 4. The CDR3 is 15 residues long. Germline CDR1 SGHAT, CDR2 FQNNGV.